What follows describes a single T cell receptor (beta chain). The antigen it recognizes is unknown. Qualities for individual bases were not recorded, and no much larger clone is one base off. These data belong to a study of beta chain features in type 1 diabetes listed by TCRdb under 2018. Concerning the study at large: Patients and healthy donors did not differ in mean age, gender distribution, total cell number or subset yield. In the study, recently diagnosed type 1 diabetes patients and matched healthy donors were compared on the TCRB repertoires of their sorted circulating CD4+ T cell subsets. Naive and central memory subsets were obtained from all 28 donors, but regulatory and stem cell-like memory subsets were isolated from only 8 patients and 8 healthy donors. A total of 100 million to 140 million sorted cells were examined across all samples, and the number of cells per subset was strongly correlated with RNA yield.

Each donor gave one peripheral blood draw, roughly 120 mL on average, collected into heparinised tubes. A BD FACSAria II and a panel including CD45RO, CCR7, CD25, CD127, CD95 and CD27 were used to sort naive, central memory, regulatory and stem cell-like memory CD4+ T cells. Purity was above 98% for every sorted population. Right away, PBMCs were isolated by Lymphoprep density gradient centrifugation and were stained directly, with no culture step. To minimize batch effects, samples were stained and sorted in pairs, one healthy donor with one patient per experiment. Overall study outcomes, separate from this receptor: Type 1 diabetes patients showed a moderate but significant shortening of TCRB CDR3 length in all four CD4+ subsets. Naive, central memory and regulatory TCRB repertoires appeared more similar among patients than among healthy donors. Because cDNA was sequenced instead of genomic DNA, highly expressing activated cells could be over-represented, though the groups showed no difference in activation or CD3 levels. PCR may preferentially amplify shorter templates, but because patient and control samples were amplified and corrected together, any resulting skew would affect both groups equally. Fewer insertions and more nucleotide deletions at VDJ recombination sites were observed in patients with type 1 diabetes, implying thymic rearrangement abnormalities. Because small numbers of individuals were included in the HLA sub-analyses, any influence of HLA type on TCRB rearrangement was left unresolved.

The entire amount of isolated RNA was reverse transcribed using the High Capacity cDNA Reverse Transcription Kit, so the sequenced TCRB transcripts were expressed ones. Deep immunoSEQ sequencing was performed on naive, central memory and regulatory T cell samples, with an average of approximately 3.9 million total reads per sample. Sorted cells were lysed in RLT buffer and RNA was extracted with DNase-treated RNeasy Micro or Mini kits, depending on cell number. Each cell subset was processed separately to prevent cross-contamination, with patient and healthy donor samples processed together. The immunoSEQ multiplex PCR was used to amplify TCRB sequences from cDNA, generating 87-bp fragments that spanned the CDR3 region. Sequencing of the amplicons was performed on the Illumina HiSeq platform. As for how the authors treated the data: PCR bias was computationally corrected using synthetic template baselines, reads within Hamming distance 2 were collapsed, and singletons that could not be merged were discarded. Reads were aligned to IMGT to assign V, D and J genes, CDR3 length, and insertions or deletions at six rearrangement sites. Within each subset, clonotype counts were normalized to sorted cell number, and only after that were true diversity and Gini coefficients computed with the tcR R package. Repertoire sharing was quantified using the overlap coefficient calculated on TCRB nucleotide sequences. As a proxy for the pre-selection repertoire, out-of-frame TCRB sequences from naive cells were analyzed. TCRdb retrieved this table from immuneACCESS and kept in-frame rearrangements only. Not all clones are present; in checked studies, unresolved V genes account for under half, and no reason is known for the remainder. V, J and clone size reflect that table, while D and trimming were determined from the DNA. The sample table shows 400,000 to 450,000 clones, and roughly 13% are seen once. Approximately 0.035% of the sample lies in the top ten.

This receptor was obtained from a man aged 30 to 45 in good health. The source material was naive CD4+ T cells from blood. What this sample's cell subset or site label stands for: true naive CD4+ T cells.

The CDR3 region reads CASSWDRLQETQYF. The nucleotides are TGTGCCAGCAGCTGGGACAGATTACAAGAGACCCAGTACTTC. The chain is assembled from TRBV7-2 and TRBJ2-5, with 7 bases aligning to TRBD1. The germline V gene specifies SGHTA as CDR1 and FQGNSA as CDR2. The CDR3 sequence holds 14 residues, the cysteine and phenylalanine included. The only DNA kept is the CDR3, 42 bases in frame from the first base. Relative to germline, V is missing 4 bases and J is missing 2 bases, with 4 bases of the junction outside any gene match.